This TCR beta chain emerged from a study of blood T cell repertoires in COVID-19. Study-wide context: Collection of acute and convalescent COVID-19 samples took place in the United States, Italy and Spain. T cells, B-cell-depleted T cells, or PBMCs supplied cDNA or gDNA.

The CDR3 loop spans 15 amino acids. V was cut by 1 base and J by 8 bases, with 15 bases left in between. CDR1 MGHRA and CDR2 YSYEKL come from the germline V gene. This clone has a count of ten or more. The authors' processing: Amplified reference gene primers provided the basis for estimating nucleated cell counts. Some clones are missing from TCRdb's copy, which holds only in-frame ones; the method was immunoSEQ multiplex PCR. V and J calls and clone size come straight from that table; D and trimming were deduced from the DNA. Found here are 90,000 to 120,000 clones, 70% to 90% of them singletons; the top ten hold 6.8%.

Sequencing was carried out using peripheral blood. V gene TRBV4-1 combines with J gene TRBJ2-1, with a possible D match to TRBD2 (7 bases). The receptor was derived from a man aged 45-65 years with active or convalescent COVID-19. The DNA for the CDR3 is TGCGCCAGCAGCCAAGTGATAGGGGGGGACTATGAGCAGTTCTTC. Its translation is CASSQVIGGDYEQFF.